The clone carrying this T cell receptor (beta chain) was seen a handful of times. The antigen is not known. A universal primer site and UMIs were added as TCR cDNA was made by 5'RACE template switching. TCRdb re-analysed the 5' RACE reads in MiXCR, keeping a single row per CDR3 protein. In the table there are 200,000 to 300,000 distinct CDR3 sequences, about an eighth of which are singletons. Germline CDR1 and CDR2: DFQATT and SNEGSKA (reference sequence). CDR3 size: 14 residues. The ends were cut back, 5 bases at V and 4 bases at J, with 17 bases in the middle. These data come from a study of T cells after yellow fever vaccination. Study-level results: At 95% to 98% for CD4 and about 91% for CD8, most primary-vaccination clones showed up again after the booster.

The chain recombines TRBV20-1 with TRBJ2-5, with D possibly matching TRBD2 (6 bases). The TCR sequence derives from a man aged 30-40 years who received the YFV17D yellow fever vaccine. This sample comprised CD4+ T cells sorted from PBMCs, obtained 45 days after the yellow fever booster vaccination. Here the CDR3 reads CSAPSRRGGETQYF. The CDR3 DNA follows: TGCAGTGCTCCTTCCCGACGGGGAGGAGAGACCCAGTACTTC.